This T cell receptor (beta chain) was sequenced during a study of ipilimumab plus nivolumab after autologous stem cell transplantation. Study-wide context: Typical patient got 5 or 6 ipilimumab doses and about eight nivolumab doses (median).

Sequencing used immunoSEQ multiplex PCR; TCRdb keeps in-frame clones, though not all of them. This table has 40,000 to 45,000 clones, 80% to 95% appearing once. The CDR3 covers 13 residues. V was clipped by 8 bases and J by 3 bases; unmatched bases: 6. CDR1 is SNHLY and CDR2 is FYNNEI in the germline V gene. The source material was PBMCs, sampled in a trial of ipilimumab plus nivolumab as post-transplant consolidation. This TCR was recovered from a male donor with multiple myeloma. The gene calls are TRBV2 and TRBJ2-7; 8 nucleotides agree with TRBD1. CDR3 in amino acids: CASGAGGGYEQYF. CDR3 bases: TGTGCCAGCGGAGCAGGGGGCGGCTACGAGCAGTACTTC.